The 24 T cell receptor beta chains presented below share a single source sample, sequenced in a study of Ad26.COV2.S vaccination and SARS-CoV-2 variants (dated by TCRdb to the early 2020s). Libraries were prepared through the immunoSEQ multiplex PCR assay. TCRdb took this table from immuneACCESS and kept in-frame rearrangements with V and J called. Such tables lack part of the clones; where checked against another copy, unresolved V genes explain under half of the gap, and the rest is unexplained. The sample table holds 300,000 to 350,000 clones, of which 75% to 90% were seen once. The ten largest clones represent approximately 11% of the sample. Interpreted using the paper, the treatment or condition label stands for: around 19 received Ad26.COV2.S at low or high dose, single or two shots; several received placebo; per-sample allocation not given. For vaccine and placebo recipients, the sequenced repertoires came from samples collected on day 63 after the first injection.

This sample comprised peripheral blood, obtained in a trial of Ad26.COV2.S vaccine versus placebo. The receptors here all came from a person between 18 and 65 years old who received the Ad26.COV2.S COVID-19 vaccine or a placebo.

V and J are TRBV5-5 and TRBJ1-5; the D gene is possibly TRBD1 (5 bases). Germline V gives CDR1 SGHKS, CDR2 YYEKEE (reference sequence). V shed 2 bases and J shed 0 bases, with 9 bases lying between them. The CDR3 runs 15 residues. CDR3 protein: CASSLTGFSNQPQHF. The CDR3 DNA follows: TGTGCCAGCAGCTTAACAGGTTTTAGCAATCAGCCCCAGCATTTT.

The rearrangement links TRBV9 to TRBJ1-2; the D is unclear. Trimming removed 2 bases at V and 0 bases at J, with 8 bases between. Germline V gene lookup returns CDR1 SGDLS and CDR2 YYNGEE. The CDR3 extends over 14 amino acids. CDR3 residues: CASSVDGTNYGYTF. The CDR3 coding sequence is TGTGCCAGCAGCGTGGACGGGACTAACTATGGCTACACCTTC.

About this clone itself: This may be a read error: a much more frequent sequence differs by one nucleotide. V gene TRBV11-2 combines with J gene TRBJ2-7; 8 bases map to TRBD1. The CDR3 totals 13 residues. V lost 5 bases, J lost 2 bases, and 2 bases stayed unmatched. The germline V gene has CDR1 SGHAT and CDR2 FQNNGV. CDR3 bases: TGTGCCAGCAGCCTGACAGGGGCCTACGAGCAGTACTTC. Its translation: CASSLTGAYEQYF.

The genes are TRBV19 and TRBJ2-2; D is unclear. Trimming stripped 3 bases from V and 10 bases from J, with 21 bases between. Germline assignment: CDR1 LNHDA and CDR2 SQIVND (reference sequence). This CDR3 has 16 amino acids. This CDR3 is CASSIFPTDGLPELFF. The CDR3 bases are TGTGCCAGTAGTATCTTTCCGACTGACGGGCTACCGGAGCTGTTTTTT.

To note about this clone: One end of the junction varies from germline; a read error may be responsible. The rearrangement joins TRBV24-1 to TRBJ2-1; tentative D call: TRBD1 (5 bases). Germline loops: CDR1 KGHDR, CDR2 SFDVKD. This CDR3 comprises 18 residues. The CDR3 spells CATSDLDITGISFNEQFF. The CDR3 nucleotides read TGTGCCACCAGTGATCTGGACATAACTGGGATATCCTTCAATGAGCAGTTCTTC.

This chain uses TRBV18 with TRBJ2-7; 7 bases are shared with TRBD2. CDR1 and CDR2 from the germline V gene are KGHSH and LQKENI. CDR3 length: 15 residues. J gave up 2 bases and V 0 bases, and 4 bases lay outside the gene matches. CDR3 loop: CASSPPLAATYEQYF. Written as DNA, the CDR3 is TGTGCCAGCTCACCACCTCTAGCGGCGACCTACGAGCAGTACTTC.

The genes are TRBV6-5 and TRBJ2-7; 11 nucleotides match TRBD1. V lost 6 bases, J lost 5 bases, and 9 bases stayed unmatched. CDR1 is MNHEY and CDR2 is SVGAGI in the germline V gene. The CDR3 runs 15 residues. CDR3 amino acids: CASSSPGQGVNEQYF. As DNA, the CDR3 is TGTGCCAGCAGCTCTCCGGGACAGGGGGTCAACGAGCAGTACTTC.

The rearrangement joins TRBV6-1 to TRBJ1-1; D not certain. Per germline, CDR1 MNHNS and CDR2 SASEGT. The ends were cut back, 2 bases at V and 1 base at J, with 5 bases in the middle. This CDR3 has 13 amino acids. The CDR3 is CASSERSNTEAFF. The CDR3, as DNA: TGTGCCAGCAGTGAAAGGTCGAACACTGAAGCTTTCTTT.

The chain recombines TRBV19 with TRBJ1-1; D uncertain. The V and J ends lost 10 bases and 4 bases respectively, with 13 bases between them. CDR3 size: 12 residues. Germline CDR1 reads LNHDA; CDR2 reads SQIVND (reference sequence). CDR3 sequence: CAIKFGGTEAFF. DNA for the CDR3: TGTGCCATAAAATTCGGAGGCACTGAAGCTTTCTTT.

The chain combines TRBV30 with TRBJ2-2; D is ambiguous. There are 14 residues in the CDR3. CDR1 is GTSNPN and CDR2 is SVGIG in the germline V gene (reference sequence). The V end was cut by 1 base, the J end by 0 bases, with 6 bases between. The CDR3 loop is CAWSDFPNTGELFF. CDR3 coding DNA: TGTGCCTGGAGTGATTTCCCGAACACCGGGGAGCTGTTTTTT.

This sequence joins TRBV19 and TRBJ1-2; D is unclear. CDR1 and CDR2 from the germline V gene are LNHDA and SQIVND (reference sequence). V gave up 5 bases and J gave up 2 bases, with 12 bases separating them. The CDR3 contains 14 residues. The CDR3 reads CASSDGTANYGYTF. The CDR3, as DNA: TGTGCCAGTAGTGACGGTACCGCCAACTATGGCTACACCTTC.

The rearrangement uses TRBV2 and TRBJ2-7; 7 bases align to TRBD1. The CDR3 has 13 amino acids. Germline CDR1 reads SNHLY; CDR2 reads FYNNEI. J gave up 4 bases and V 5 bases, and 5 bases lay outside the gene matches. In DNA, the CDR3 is TGTGCCAGCAGTAGACAGGGTGGGTACGAGCAGTACTTC. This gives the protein CASSRQGGYEQYF.

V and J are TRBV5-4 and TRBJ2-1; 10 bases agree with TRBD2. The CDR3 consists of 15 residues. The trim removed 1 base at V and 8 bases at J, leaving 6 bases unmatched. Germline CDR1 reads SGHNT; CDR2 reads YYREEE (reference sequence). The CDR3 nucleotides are TGTGCCAGCAGCTTGAAACTAGCGGGAACCTATGAGCAGTTCTTC. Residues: CASSLKLAGTYEQFF.

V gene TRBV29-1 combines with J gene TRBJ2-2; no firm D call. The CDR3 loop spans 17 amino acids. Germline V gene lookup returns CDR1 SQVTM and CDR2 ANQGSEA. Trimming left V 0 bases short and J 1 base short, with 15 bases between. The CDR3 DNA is TGCAGCGTTGAAGATCTTTCTCCGGAAGGGAACACCGGGGAGCTGTTTTTT. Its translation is CSVEDLSPEGNTGELFF.

This chain's CDR3 is CASSIQDGEAFF. For the CDR3, the DNA is TGTGCCAGCAGTATCCAGGACGGTGAAGCTTTCTTT. The chain carries TRBV5-8 and TRBJ1-1; D gene uncertain. The CDR3 runs to 12 residues. Germline V gene sequence: CDR1 SGHTS, CDR2 YDEGEE. Trimming removed 5 bases at V and 7 bases at J, with 12 bases between.

CDR3 amino acids: CASSQGRWNQPQHF. The CDR3 DNA sequence: TGTGCCAGCAGCCAAGGGAGGTGGAATCAGCCCCAGCATTTT. The rearrangement links TRBV2 to TRBJ1-5; D is unresolved. There are 14 residues in the CDR3. The germline V gene has CDR1 SNHLY and CDR2 FYNNEI. Trimming pared 6 bases from V and 4 bases from J, leaving 13 bases between.

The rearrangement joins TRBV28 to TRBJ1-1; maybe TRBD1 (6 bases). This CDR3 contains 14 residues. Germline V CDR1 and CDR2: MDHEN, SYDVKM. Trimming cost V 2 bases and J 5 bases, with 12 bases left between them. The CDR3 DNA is TGTGCCAGCAGTTTAGGGGGGCGCAGAACTGAAGCTTTCTTT. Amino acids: CASSLGGRRTEAFF. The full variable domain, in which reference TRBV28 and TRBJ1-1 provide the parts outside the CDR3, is DVKVTQSSRYLVKRTGEKVFLECVQDMDHENMFWYRQDPGLGLRLIYFSYDVKMKEKGDIPEGYSVSREKKERFSLILESASTNQTSMYLCASSLGGRRTEAFFGQGTRLTVV.

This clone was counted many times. The CDR3 coding sequence is TGTGCCAGCAGTCCCTGGCAGGGGAGCAATCAGCCCCAGCATTTT. It translates to CASSPWQGSNQPQHF. The J gene is TRBJ1-5, the V gene TRBV6-2 or TRBV6-3; D perhaps matches TRBD1 (6 bases). Germline-derived CDR1 and CDR2 are MNHEY and SVGEGT. CDR3 length: 15 residues. V was clipped by 5 bases and J by 1 base, with 12 bases between them.

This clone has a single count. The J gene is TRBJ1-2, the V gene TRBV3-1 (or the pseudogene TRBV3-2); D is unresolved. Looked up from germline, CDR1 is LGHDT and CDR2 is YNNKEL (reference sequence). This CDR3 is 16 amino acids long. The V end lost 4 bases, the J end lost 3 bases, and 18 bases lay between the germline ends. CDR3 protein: CASSPGEGSYYYGYTF. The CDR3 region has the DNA TGTGCCAGCAGCCCGGGAGAGGGCAGTTATTACTATGGCTACACCTTC.

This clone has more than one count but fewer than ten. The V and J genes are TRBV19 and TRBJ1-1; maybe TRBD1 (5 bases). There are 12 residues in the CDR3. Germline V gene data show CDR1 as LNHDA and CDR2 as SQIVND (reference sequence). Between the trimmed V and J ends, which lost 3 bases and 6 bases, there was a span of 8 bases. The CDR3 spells CASSIRGSEAFF. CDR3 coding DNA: TGTGCCAGTAGTATTAGGGGTTCTGAAGCTTTCTTT.

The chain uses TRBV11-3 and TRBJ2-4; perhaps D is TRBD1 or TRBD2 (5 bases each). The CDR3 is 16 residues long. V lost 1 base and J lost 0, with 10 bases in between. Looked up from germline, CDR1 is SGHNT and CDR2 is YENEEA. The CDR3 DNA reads TGTGCCAGCAGCTTAGGACAGCGGCTAGCCAAAAACATTCAGTACTTC. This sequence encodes CASSLGQRLAKNIQYF.

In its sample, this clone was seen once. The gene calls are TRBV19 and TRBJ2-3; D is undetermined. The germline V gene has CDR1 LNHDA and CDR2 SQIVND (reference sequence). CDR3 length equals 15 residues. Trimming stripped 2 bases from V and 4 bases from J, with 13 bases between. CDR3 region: CASSISLPGADTQYF. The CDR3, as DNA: TGTGCCAGTAGTATAAGCCTACCCGGAGCAGATACGCAGTATTTT.

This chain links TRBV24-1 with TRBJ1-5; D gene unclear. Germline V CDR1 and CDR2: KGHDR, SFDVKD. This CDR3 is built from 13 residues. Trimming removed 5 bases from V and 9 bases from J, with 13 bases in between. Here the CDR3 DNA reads TGTGCCACCAGTGTCCTAAGATGGGGGCCCCAGCATTTT. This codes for CATSVLRWGPQHF.

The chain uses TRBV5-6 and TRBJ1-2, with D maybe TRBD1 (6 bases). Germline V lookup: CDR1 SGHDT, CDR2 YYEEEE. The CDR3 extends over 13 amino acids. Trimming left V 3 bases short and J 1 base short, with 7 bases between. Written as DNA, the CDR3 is TGTGCCAGCAGCTCGGACAGTAACTATGGCTACACCTTC. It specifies CASSSDSNYGYTF.